The T cell receptor beta chain described here comes from a study of CD8+CD57+ T cells in acquired aplastic anemia. For the study at large: The study obtained an average of around 3.4 ug of DNA from sorted CD4+ and CD8+ cells. Study observations and caveats: Researchers reported that CD8+ Simpson's diversity was not significantly different in patients versus controls.

Genomic DNA constituted the template upon which TCR beta VDJ and CDR3 profiling was performed. TCRdb independently ran MiXCR on the reads; one entry per CDR3 protein. The data contain 200,000 to 250,000 distinct CDR3 sequences, roughly 50% of them seen just once; the ten biggest clones take up 20%. This clonotype was counted at least ten times. Its antigen is unknown. Before being chosen for sequencing, patients had shown CD8+CD57+ cell expansion by flow cytometry. Acquired aplastic anemia of severe grade affected all patients. Receipt of therapy had not occurred in any patient by the time of blood sampling. The CDR3 extends over 16 amino acids. The germline CDR1 and CDR2 sequences are MGHRA and YSYEKL. V dropped 2 bases and J dropped 5 bases, with 15 bases sitting between them.

The sample consisted of sorted CD4+, CD8+, or CD8+CD57+ T cells (not recorded which) from PBMCs. The sequence was collected from a human donor with aplastic anemia. The chain combines TRBV4-1 with TRBJ1-4, with D tentatively TRBD1 (6 bases). CDR3 residues: CASSQMAGARNEKLFF. The DNA of the CDR3 is TGCGCCAGCAGCCAAATGGCAGGGGCGAGAAATGAAAAACTGTTTTTT.